Reported below is one T cell receptor (beta chain). What it recognizes is unknown. This specimen comes from a study of cytomegalovirus exposure and HLA in healthy donors. General observations from the study: Most TCR sequences showed up rarely, but some public TCRs showed up in many donors. Some TCR beta chains (roughly 160 of them) were listed as cytomegalovirus-associated. Within the approximately 120 validation repertoires, first-cohort TCR clusters tended to co-occur, according to a later analysis.

Produced via immunoSEQ multiplex PCR; TCRdb's table is partial and in-frame only. The sample lists some 170,000 clones; around nine tenths were seen once. The germline CDR1 and CDR2 sequences are LNHDA and SQIVND (reference sequence). V was clipped by 5 bases and J by 5 bases, with 3 bases between them. CDR3 length: 11 residues. The TCR was taken from a man aged 25 to 45 in good health and CMV-seropositive. The sequenced material came from PBMCs. The J gene is TRBJ2-2, the V gene TRBV19; D is uncertain. The CDR3 is CASSLTGELFF. CDR3 in DNA: TGTGCCAGTAGTCTGACCGGGGAGCTGTTTTTT. The entire variable domain, with the rest obtained from reference TRBV19 and TRBJ2-2, is as follows: DGGITQSPKYLFRKEGQNVTLSCEQNLNHDAMYWYRQDPGQGLRLIYYSQIVNDFQKGDIAEGYSVSREKKESFPLTVTSAQKNPTAFYLCASSLTGELFFGEGSRLTVL.